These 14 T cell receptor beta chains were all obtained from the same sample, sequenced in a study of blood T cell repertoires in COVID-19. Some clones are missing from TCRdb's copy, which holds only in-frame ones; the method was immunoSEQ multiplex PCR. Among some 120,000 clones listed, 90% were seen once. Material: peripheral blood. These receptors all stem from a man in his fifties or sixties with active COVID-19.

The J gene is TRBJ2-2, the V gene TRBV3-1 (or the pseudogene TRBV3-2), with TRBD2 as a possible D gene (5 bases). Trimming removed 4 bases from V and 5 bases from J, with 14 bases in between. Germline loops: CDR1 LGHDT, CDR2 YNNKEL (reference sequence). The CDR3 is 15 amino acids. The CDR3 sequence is CASSRPGLGTGELFF. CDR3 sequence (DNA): TGTGCCAGCAGCCGACCGGGGTTGGGAACCGGGGAGCTGTTTTTT.

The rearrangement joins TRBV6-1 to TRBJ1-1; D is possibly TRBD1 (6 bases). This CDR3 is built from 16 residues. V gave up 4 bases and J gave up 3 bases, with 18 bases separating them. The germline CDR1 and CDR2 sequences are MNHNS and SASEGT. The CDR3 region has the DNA TGTGCCAGCAGTGCGGGCCGAATAGCAGGGGACACTGAAGCTTTCTTT. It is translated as CASSAGRIAGDTEAFF.

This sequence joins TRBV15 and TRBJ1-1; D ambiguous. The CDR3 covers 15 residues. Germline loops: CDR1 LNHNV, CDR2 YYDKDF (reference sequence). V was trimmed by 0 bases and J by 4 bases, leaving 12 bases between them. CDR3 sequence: CATSRDRQRATEAFF. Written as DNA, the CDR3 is TGTGCCACCAGCAGAGATCGCCAGAGGGCCACTGAAGCTTTCTTT.

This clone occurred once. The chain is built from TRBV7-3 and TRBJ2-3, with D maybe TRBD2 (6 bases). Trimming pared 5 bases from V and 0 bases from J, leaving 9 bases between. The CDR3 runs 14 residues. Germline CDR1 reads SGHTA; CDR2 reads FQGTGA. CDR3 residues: CASSPGTSTDTQYF. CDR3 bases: TGTGCCAGCAGCCCCGGGACTAGCACAGATACGCAGTATTTT.

The CDR3 protein is CASSSYRGPYEQYF. As DNA, the CDR3 is TGTGCCAGCAGCTCATACAGGGGGCCCTACGAGCAGTACTTC. This sequence joins TRBV7-8 and TRBJ2-7; 9 nucleotides agree with TRBD1. Trimming at V came to 4 bases and at J to 2 bases, leaving 3 bases not matched to a gene. The CDR3 spans 14 residues. The germline gives CDR1 SGHVS, CDR2 FQNEAQ. The complete variable domain, with remaining parts taken from reference TRBV7-8 and TRBJ2-7, reads GAGVSQSPRYKVAKRGQDVALRCDPISGHVSLFWYQQALGQGPEFLTYFQNEAQLDKSGLPSDRFFAERPEGSVSTLKIQRTQQEDSAVYLCASSSYRGPYEQYFGPGTRLTVT.

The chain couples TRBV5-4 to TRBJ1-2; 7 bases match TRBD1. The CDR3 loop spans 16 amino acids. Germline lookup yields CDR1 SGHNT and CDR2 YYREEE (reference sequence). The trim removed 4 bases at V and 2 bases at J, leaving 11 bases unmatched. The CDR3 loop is CASSPTGWDSNYGYTF. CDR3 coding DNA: TGTGCCAGCAGCCCGACGGGGTGGGACAGCAACTATGGCTACACCTTC.

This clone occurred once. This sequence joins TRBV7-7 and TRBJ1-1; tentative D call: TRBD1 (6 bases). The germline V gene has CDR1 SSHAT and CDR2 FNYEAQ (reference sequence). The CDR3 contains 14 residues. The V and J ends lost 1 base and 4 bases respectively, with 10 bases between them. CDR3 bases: TGTGCCAGCAGCTTAGAAGGGGGGGTCACTGAAGCTTTCTTT. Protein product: CASSLEGGVTEAFF.

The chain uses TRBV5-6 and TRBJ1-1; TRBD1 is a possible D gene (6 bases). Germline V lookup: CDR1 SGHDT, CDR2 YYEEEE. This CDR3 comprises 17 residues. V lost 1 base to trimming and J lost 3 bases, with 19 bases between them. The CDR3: CASSLFGNTGSHTEAFF. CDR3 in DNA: TGTGCCAGCAGCTTGTTCGGCAACACAGGGTCCCACACTGAAGCTTTCTTT.

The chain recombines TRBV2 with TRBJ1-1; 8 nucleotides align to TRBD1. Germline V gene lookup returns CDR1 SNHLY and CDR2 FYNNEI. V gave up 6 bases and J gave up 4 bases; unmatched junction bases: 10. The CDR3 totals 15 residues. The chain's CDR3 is CASRVRTGNPTEAFF. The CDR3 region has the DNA TGTGCCAGCAGAGTAAGGACAGGGAACCCCACTGAAGCTTTCTTT.

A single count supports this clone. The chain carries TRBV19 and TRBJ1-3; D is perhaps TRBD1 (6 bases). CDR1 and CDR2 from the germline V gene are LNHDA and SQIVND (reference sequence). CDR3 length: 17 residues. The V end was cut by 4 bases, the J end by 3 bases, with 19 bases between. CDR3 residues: CASSKFLGQTSGNTIYF. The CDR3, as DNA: TGTGCCAGTAGTAAATTCTTGGGACAAACCAGTGGAAACACCATATATTTT.

In DNA, the CDR3 is TGTGCCAGCGGGACCGACAGGGGCGATGGGGAAAAACTGTTTTTT. This sequence encodes CASGTDRGDGEKLFF. The chain uses TRBV6-5 and TRBJ1-4; TRBD1 agrees at 8 bases. The CDR3 loop spans 15 amino acids. The germline V gene encodes CDR1 MNHEY and CDR2 SVGAGI. Trimming took 8 bases from V and 8 from J; bases not matched to a gene: 13.

The CDR3 loop reads CASSVGDTQYF. CDR3 bases: TGCGCCAGCAGCGTCGGTGATACGCAGTATTTT. J is TRBJ2-3 and V is TRBV5-1; D is undetermined. The CDR3 contains 11 residues. The V and J ends lost 4 bases and 6 bases respectively, with 6 bases between them. The germline V gene has CDR1 SGHRS and CDR2 YFSETQ.

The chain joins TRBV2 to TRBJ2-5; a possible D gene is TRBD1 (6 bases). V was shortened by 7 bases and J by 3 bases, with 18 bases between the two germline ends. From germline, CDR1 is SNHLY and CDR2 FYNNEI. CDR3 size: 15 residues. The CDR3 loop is CASTQDRTAKETQYF. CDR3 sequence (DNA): TGTGCCAGCACCCAGGACCGGACAGCTAAAGAGACCCAGTACTTC.

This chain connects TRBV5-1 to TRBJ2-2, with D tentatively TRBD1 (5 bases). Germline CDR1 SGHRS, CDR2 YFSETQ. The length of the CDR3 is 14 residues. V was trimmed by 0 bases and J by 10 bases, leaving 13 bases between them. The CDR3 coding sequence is TGCGCCAGCAGCTTGGGGGCAGGGAAAGAGGAGCTGTTTTTT. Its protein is CASSLGAGKEELFF.